Given below is one TCR beta chain in context. This sample was included in a study of T cells expressing NK-cell markers. Study overall: Source material for TCR beta repertoires consisted of sorted CD3+CD56+NKG2C+, CD3+CD56+NKG2C- and CD3+CD56-NKG2C+ T cells. Sequenced donors, eight in total, included seven who were HCMV-seropositive and one who was seronegative.

Scientists made TCR beta cDNA using 5'RACE template switching with UMIs. Each CDR3 protein gets one entry in TCRdb, which reprocessed the 5' RACE reads and gives no DNA. The sample totals 150,000 or so distinct CDR3 sequences; its top ten clones hold more than 35%. This CDR3 region has 15 residues. CDR1 is SGHVS and CDR2 is FNYEAQ in the germline V gene. The gene calls are TRBV7-6 and TRBJ2-5; TCRdb outputs TRBD1, but without DNA this stays unchecked. The TCR was taken from a woman aged 45-59 years in good health. Sequenced input: blood T cells: a sorted CD56 or NKG2C T cell subset, CD4+ or CD8+ T cells, or bulk PBMC T cells (not recorded which). This CDR3 is CASSPHGQLVETQYF.